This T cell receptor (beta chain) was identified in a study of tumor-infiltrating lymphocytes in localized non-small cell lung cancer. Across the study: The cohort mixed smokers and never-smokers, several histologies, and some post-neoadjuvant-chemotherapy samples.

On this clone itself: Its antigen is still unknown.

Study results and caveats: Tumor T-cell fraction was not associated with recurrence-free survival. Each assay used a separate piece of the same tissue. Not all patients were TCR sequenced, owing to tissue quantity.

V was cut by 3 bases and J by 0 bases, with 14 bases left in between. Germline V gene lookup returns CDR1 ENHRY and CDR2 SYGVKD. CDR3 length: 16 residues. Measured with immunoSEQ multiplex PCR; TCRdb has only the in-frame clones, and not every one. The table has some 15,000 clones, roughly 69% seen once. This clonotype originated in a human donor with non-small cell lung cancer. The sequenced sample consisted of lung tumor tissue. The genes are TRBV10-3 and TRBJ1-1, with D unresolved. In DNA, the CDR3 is TGTGCCATCAGTGAATCCGGGTTAGGGATGAACACTGAAGCTTTCTTT. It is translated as CAISESGLGMNTEAFF.